This TCR beta chain is from a study of T-cell reconstitution after alpha-beta-depleted transplantation in children. Molecular barcoding with unique molecular identifiers was used for the TCRbeta library. TCRdb reanalysed the PCR reads using MiXCR and keeps one entry per CDR3 protein. The repertoire holds 500,000 to 750,000 distinct CDR3 sequences, with roughly 13% as singletons. Trimming left V 2 bases short and J 0 bases short, with 13 bases between. The CDR3 is made up of 16 amino acids. Germline CDR1 and CDR2: SGHTA and FQGNSA. Study observations and caveats: About two months after transplant, alpha-beta T cells reportedly came from several hundred expanded graft clones.

This clonotype was found many times. The antigen is not known. The rearrangement links TRBV7-2 to TRBJ2-5; possibly TRBD2 for D (6 bases). This TCR came from a male patient younger than 18 who had a stem cell transplant for acute myeloid leukemia, so the T cells may come from the graft donor. Specimen: PBMCs, mostly from graft donor cells, collected 360 days after TCRalphabeta/CD19-depleted stem cell transplant. The CDR3 loop is CASSLRSLAYQETQYF. DNA of the CDR3: TGTGCCAGCAGCTTAAGGTCCCTAGCGTACCAAGAGACCCAGTACTTC.